What follows is one TCR beta chain and its context. Its antigen remains unidentified. The CDR3 sequence is 15 residues long. The trim removed 3 bases at V and 4 bases at J, leaving 4 bases unmatched. The germline V gene has CDR1 SGHRS and CDR2 YFSETQ. This specimen belongs to a study of shared clonotypes between healthy human individuals. Looking at the study overall: Three plates each covered CD4 naive and memory; CD8 naive two, CD8 memory one. Regarding the study as a whole: Rarefaction revealed incomplete sorted-subset sequencing despite large depth. Naive subsets generally exceeded memory subsets in estimated richness.

Authors' processing steps: ImmunoSEQ junction-only sequences lacked quality scores, so their filtering differed. Here immunoSEQ multiplex PCR was the method, and the copy in TCRdb shows in-frame clones only, minus some. V and J calls plus clone size are reproduced from that table; the DNA served to infer D and trimming. The sample has approximately 2.1 million clones, 85% to 95% seen once. The sequencing sample was made of naive CD4+ T cells from PBMCs. Documented subset: CD45RA+ positively selected. This clonotype was sampled from a man aged 18-30 years in good health. Some clones in this sample may be carry-over from other donors' samples. V and J are TRBV5-1 and TRBJ1-3, with 10 nucleotides matching TRBD1. The CDR3: CASSYGDRGGNTIYF. DNA of the CDR3: TGCGCCAGCAGCTACGGGGACAGGGGCGGAAACACCATATATTTT. The full variable domain, in which reference TRBV5-1 and TRBJ1-3 provide the parts outside the CDR3, is KAGVTQTPRYLIKTRGQQVTLSCSPISGHRSVSWYQQTPGQGLQFLFEYFSETQRNKGNFPGRFSGRQFSNSRSEMNVSTLELGDSALYLCASSYGDRGGNTIYFGEGSWLTVV.